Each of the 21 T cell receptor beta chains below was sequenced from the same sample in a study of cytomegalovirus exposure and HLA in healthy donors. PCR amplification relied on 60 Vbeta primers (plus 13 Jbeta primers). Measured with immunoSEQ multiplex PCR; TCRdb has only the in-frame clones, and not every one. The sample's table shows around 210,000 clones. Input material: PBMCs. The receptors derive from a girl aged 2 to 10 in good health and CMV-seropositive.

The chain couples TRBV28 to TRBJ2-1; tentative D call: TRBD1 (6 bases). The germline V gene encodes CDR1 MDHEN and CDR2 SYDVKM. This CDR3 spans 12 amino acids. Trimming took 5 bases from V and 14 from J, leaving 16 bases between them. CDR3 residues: CASSPMGRGKFF. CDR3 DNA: TGTGCCAGCAGTCCCATGGGTAGGGGGAAGTTCTTC.

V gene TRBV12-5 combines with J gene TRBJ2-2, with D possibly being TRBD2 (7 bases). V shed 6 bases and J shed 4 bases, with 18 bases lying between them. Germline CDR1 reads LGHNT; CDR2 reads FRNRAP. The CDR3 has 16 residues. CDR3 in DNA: TGTGCTAGTGGCTTTGCTTTAGGGGGGGGCACCGGGGAGCTGTTTTTT. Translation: CASGFALGGGTGELFF. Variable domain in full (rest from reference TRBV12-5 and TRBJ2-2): DARVTQTPRHKVTEMGQEVTMRCQPILGHNTVFWYRQTMMQGLELLAYFRNRAPLDDSGMPKDRFSAEMPDATLATLKIQPSEPRDSAVYFCASGFALGGGTGELFFGEGSRLTVL.

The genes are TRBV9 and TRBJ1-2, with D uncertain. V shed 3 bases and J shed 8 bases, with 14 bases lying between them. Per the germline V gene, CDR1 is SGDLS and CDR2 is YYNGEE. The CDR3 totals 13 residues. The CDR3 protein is CASSEDLVSGYTF. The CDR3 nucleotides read TGTGCCAGCAGCGAAGACTTGGTGTCGGGCTACACCTTC.

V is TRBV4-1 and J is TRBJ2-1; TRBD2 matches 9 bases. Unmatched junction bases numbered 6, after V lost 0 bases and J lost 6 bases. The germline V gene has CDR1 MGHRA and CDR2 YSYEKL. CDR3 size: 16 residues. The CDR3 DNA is TGCGCCAGCAGCCAAGATGGTGCTAGCGGGGCCAATGAGCAGTTCTTC. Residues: CASSQDGASGANEQFF.

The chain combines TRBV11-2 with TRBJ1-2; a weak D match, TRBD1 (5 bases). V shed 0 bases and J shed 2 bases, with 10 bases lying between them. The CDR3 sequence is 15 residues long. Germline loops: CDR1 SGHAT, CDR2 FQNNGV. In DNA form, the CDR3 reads TGTGCCAGCAGCTTAGATGCAGGGAAAAACTATGGCTACACCTTC. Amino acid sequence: CASSLDAGKNYGYTF. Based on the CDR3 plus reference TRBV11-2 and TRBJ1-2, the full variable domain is EAGVAQSPRYKIIEKRQSVAFWCNPISGHATLYWYQQILGQGPKLLIQFQNNGVVDDSQLPKDRFSAERLKGVDSTLKIQPAKLEDSAVYLCASSLDAGKNYGYTFGSGTRLTVV.

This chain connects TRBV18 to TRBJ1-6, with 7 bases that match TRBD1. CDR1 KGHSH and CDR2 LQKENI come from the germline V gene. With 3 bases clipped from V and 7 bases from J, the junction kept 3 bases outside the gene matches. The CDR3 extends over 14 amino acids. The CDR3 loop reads CASSPGQDNSPLHF. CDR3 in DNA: TGTGCCAGCTCACCCGGACAGGACAATTCACCCCTCCACTTT.

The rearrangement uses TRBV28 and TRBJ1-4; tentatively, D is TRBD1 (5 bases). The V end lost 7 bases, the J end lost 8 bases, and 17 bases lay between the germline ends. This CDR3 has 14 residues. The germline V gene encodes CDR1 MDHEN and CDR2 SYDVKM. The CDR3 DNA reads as TGTGCCAGCAACCCATGGGGCGGTCAAGAAAAACTGTTTTTT. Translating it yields CASNPWGGQEKLFF.

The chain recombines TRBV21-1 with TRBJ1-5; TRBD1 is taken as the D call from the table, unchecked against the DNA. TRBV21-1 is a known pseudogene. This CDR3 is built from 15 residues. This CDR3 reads CASSKADQVNQPQHF. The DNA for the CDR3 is TGTGCCAGCAGCAAAGCGGATCAGGTTAATCAGCCCCAGCATTTT.

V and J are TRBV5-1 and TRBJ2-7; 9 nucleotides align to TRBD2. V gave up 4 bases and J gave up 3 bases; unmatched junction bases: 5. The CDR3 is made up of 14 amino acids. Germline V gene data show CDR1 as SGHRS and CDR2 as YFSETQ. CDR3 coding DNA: TGCGCCAGCAGCCCCGCGACTAGCGGCTACGAGCAGTACTTC. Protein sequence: CASSPATSGYEQYF.

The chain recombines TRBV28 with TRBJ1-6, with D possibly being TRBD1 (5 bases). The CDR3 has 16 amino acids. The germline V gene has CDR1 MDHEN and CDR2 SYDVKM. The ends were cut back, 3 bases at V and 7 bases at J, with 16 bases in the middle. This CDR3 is CASSLPIREGNSPLHF. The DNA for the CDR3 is TGTGCCAGCAGTTTGCCGATCAGGGAGGGCAATTCACCCCTCCACTTT.

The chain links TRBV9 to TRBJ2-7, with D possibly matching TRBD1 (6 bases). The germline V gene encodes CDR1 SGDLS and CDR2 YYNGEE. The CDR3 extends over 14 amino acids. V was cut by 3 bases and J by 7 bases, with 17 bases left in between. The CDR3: CASSERDTSGEQYF. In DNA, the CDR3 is TGTGCCAGCAGCGAAAGGGACACTTCTGGAGAGCAGTACTTC. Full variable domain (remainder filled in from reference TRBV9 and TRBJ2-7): DSGVTQTPKHLITATGQRVTLRCSPRSGDLSVYWYQQSLDQGLQFLIQYYNGEERAKGNILERFSAQQFPDLHSELNLSSLELGDSALYFCASSERDTSGEQYFGPGTRLTVT.

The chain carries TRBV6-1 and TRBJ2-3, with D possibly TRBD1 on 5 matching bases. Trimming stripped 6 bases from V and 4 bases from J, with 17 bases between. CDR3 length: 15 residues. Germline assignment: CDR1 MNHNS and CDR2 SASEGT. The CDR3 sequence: CASRTEVPPADTQYF. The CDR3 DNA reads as TGTGCCAGCAGGACAGAGGTTCCCCCGGCAGATACGCAGTATTTT.

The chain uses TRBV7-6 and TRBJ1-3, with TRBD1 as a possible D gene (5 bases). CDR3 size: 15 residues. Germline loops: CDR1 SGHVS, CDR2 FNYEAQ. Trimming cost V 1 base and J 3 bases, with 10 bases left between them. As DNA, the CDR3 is TGTGCCAGCAGCTTAGGTGGGGCGCTTGGAAACACCATATATTTT. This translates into CASSLGGALGNTIYF.

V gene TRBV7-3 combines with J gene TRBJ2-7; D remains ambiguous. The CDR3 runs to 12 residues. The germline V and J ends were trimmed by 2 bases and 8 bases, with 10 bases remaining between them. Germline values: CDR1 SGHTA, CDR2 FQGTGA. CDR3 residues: CASSLYGQQQYF. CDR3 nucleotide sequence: TGTGCCAGCAGCTTATATGGGCAGCAGCAGTACTTC.

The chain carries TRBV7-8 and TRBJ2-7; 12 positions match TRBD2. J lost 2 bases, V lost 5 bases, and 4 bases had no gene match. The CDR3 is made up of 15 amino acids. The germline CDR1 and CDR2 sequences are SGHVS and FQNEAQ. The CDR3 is CASSPRLAGAYEQYF. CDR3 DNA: TGTGCCAGCAGCCCCCGACTAGCGGGAGCCTACGAGCAGTACTTC.

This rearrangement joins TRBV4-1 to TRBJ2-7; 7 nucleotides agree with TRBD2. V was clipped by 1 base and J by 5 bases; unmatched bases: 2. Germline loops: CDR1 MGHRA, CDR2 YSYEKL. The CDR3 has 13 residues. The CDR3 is CASSQVAGDEQYF. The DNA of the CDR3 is TGCGCCAGCAGCCAAGTCGCGGGAGACGAGCAGTACTTC.

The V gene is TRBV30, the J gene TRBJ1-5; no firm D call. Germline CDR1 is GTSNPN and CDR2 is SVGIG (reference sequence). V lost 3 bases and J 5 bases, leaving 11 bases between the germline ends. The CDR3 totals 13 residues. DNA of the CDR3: TGTGCCTGGAGCGCAGGTCAGGATCAGCCCCAGCATTTT. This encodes CAWSAGQDQPQHF.

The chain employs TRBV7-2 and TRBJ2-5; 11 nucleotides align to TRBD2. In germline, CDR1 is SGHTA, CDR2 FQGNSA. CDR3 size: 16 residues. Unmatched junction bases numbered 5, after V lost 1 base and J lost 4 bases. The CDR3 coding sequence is TGTGCCAGCAGCTTAGTAGGCGGACTAGCGGGAGAGACCCAGTACTTC. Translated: CASSLVGGLAGETQYF.

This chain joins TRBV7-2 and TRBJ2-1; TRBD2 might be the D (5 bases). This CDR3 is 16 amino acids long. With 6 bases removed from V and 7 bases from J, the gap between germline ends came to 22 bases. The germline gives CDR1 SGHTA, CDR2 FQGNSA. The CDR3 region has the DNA TGTGCCAGCAGAGCTTATAGTGAGGGCCGGTGGAATGAGCAGTTCTTC. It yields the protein CASRAYSEGRWNEQFF.

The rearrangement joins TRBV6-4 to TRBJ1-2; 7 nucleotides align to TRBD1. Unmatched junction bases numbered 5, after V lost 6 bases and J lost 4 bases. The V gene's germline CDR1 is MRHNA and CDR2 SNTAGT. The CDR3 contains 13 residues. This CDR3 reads CASSADRFYGYTF. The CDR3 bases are TGTGCCAGCAGCGCGGACAGGTTCTATGGCTACACCTTC.

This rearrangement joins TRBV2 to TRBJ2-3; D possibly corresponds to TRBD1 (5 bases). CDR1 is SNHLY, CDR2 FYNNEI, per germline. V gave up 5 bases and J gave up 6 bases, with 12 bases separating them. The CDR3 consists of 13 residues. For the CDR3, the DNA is TGTGCCAGCAGTCGTCAGGGTGGGGATACGCAGTATTTT. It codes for CASSRQGGDTQYF.